The 2 T cell receptor beta chains reported below all come from one sample, sequenced in a study of cytomegalovirus exposure and HLA in healthy donors. It was with 60 Vbeta and 13 Jbeta primers that the PCR ran. Produced via immunoSEQ multiplex PCR; TCRdb's table is partial and in-frame only. The table records about 120,000 clones, about 10% of them present only once. The sequenced material came from PBMCs. Source of these receptors: a woman aged 18-29 years in good health and CMV-seropositive.

This clone was counted once. The V gene is TRBV5-8, the J gene TRBJ1-3; 9 bases agree with TRBD1. J gave up 1 base and V 3 bases, and 2 bases lay outside the gene matches. Germline values: CDR1 SGHTS, CDR2 YDEGEE. The CDR3 is 15 amino acids. The CDR3 loop is CASSSGQGSGNTIYF. In nucleotides, the CDR3 is TGTGCCAGCAGCTCCGGACAGGGGTCTGGAAACACCATATATTTT.

Written as DNA, the CDR3 is TGTGCCAGCAGTGAATACGAGGCCACTGAAGCTTTCTTT. This sequence encodes CASSEYEATEAFF. The chain recombines TRBV28 with TRBJ1-1; unclear D gene. CDR3 size: 13 residues. V lost 5 bases to trimming and J lost 4 bases, with 11 bases between them. In germline, CDR1 is MDHEN, CDR2 SYDVKM. Full variable domain (missing parts from reference TRBV28 and TRBJ1-1): DVKVTQSSRYLVKRTGEKVFLECVQDMDHENMFWYRQDPGLGLRLIYFSYDVKMKEKGDIPEGYSVSREKKERFSLILESASTNQTSMYLCASSEYEATEAFFGQGTRLTVV.